This T cell receptor beta chain was recovered during a study of cytomegalovirus exposure and HLA in healthy donors. The PCR made use of 60 Vbeta and 13 Jbeta primers. Generated by immunoSEQ multiplex PCR, the TCRdb table keeps only in-frame clones and is missing some. The sample records about 150,000 clones, approximately 80% being singletons. Note on this clone: As yet, its antigen is unknown.

Germline CDR1 reads LGHNA; CDR2 reads YNFKEQ. CDR3 size: 15 residues. The ends lost 2 bases at V and 4 bases at J; junction bases unmatched: 5. General study points: Further analysis, carried out later, found HLA-associated TCR beta chains more clonally expanded than equally common other chains. Through in vitro validation, a few CMV-associated chains were shown to be specific for CMV antigens. Later on, an analysis tied approximately 17,000 TCR beta sequences to HLA alleles at 0.05 false discovery rate. It is likely that the observed cluster of highly shared sequence variants was a sequencing artifact.

The specimen sequenced was PBMCs. V and J are TRBV4-2 and TRBJ2-7; 10 bases are a match to TRBD2. This sequence was found in a woman aged 40-49 years in good health and CMV-seronegative. The CDR3 coding sequence is TGTGCCAGCAGCCAACGTCCTAGCGGGGGATACGAGCAGTACTTC. Translation gives CASSQRPSGGYEQYF.